This TCR beta chain derives from a study of T-cell memory formation after mild COVID-19. At the level of the study: For the most part, TCR clusters were specific to one donor.

General study points: Detection of some responders pre-infection suggested pre-existing cross-reactive memory T cells participated.

The CDR3 runs 12 residues. The germline V gene encodes CDR1 SGHAT and CDR2 FQNNGV. Trimming removed 7 bases at V and 2 bases at J, with 7 bases between. It was 5'RACE with constant-segment primers that produced the TCR alpha and TCR beta cDNA libraries, which carried sample barcodes and UMIs. In TCRdb, the 5' RACE reads were re-called with MiXCR into one record per CDR3 protein. The data contain more than 150,000 distinct CDR3 sequences, approximately 17% of them singletons. This clonotype has more than one count but fewer than ten. Its antigen is not identified. The sample taken for sequencing was PBMCs or a T cell subset sorted from them (not recorded which). This chain uses TRBV11-2 with TRBJ2-3; no firm D call. The clonotype was recovered from a young man who had mild COVID-19 (a few samples of this study predate the infection). Cell type and time point are not known. The CDR3 region is CASTLYTDTQYF. Written as DNA, the CDR3 is TGTGCCAGCACCCTTTACACAGATACGCAGTATTTT.